This T cell receptor (beta chain) was recovered during a study of T cell clonality in common variable immunodeficiency (dated by TCRdb to the mid-2010s). Most of the CVID patients and most of the healthy controls were of Caucasian heritage. Heparinized peripheral whole blood samples of about 5 to 8 ml were collected from each donor. Genomic DNA from adults with common variable immune deficiency (CVID) and from healthy adult controls was used for sequencing of TCRbeta CDR3 repertoires. A total of about 22 healthy adult volunteers (approximately 12 female and approximately ten male; age range about 20 to 66 years, mean age about 31) were included in the control group. To isolate peripheral blood mononuclear cells, diluted blood was subjected to density centrifugation over Hypaque 1077 or Ficoll-Paque. Genomic DNA was obtained from unsorted mononuclear cells through either Qiagen column purification or a centrifugation-based method.

This clone appeared many times. There is no known antigen for this receptor. Since a much larger clone is just one base distant, this may be a read error. The CDR3 goes on 3 residues after the read ends, and that part is filled in from the germline J gene. Study-wide findings and limitations: TCRbeta clonality was higher in CVID subjects than in healthy controls (t-test p = 0.018), and the increase was most characteristic of about a third of subjects. Differences among patients in the CVID cohort limited the correlations between repertoire features and clinical complications. CVID TCRbeta sequences reportedly showed fewer deletions and N-nucleotide insertions and lacked highly modified clones with 13 or more V deletions. Fewer TCRbeta clones were shared among CVID subjects than among healthy controls (p < 0.0001). Even though DNA input was equal, the average per sample came to some 90,000 unique sequences for controls compared with about 31,547 for CVID samples. The authors noted that sequencing repertoires of T cell subpopulations would be needed to clarify what caused the increased clonality in CVID.

For sequencing input, CVID and control samples contributed equivalent amounts of genomic DNA. For every sample, a 60 bp segment covering the rearranged TCRbeta CDR3 region was amplified and then sequenced. The immunoSEQ assay, a bias-corrected multiplex PCR with high-throughput sequencing, was employed for TCRbeta amplification. The study's own analysis went as follows. Every unique nucleotide sequence counted as a clone and was annotated with V, D and J genes, copy number and frequency. Sequences were labeled productive if in frame, and non-productive if out of frame or containing stop codons. As previously described, clonality was computed from Shannon's entropy. The predicted amino acid sequences of productive clones were used to derive the mean CDR3 Kyte-Doolittle hydropathy. The R hclust function was used to hierarchically cluster scaled V gene usage with Manhattan distance and complete linkage. Sharing of clones by CDR3 amino acid sequence was evaluated by resampling 12 repertoires per group over 100 rounds. The repertoires were searched for approximately 73 published EBV-specific and some 240 published CMV-specific TCRbeta sequences. A couple of CVID samples that yielded fewer than 10,000 sequences were excluded from the analysis, so fewer than 45 CVID repertoires were retained. TCRdb stores this immuneACCESS table with in-frame sequences only. Part of the clones is absent; in the studies checked, under half of the shortfall reflects unresolved V genes, and no reason is known for the rest. D and trimming were read from the DNA, whereas the V and J calls and clone size are those reported in that table. The sample has 30,000 to 40,000 clones on record, with no singletons. Under 3.5% of the sample is held by the ten biggest clonotypes.

Via the germline V gene, CDR1 is SGHRS and CDR2 YFSETQ. CDR3 length: 14 amino acids, cysteine to phenylalanine. The 33 bases shown cover part of the CDR3, and their frame starts at base 1. Recombination joined TRBV5-1 with TRBJ1-1; 9 bases in between match TRBD1. The receptor was derived from a person between 18 and 75 years old in good health. Sequencing was performed on peripheral blood mononuclear cells. CDR3 DNA, as far as it was read: TGCGTCAGCAGAGAAGGGACAGGGTCCACTGAA. This translates into CVSREGTGSTE. The entire CDR3 reads CVSREGTGSTEAFF.